In its sample, the clone carrying this T cell receptor (beta chain) was seen a few times. Its antigen is undetermined. This entry comes from a study of T cell repertoires in cytomegalovirus infection. Study-level points and caveats: The study identified carriers of CMV plus the relevant HLA from cumulative public TCR beta family frequency.

The CDR3 has 14 amino acids. J lost 2 bases, V lost 6 bases, and 2 bases had no gene match. CDR1 and CDR2 from the germline V gene are SGHTA and FQGNSA. TCRdb recomputed calls from the reads with MiXCR, one row per CDR3 protein. The top ten clones hold 55% to 75% of a sample with 55,000 to 85,000 distinct CDR3 sequences, approximately 22% of them seen once. The clonotype was recovered from a human donor in good health (CMV status not recorded). Some clones in this sample may be carry-over from other donors' samples. Sequenced here: CD8+ T cells from cultured PBMCs, sampled from culture after CMV antigen stimulation. This rearrangement joins TRBV7-2 to TRBJ1-4; TRBD1 agrees at 8 bases. DNA of the CDR3: TGTGCCAGCAGGTACAGGGGGACTAATGAAAAACTGTTTTTT. Residues: CASRYRGTNEKLFF.